These 15 T cell receptor beta chains came from one sample sequenced in a study of OX40 agonist ivuxolimab in advanced cancers. Assay: immunoSEQ multiplex PCR; the TCRdb copy retains only in-frame clones and omits some. The data contain 11,000 to 15,000 clones, roughly nine tenths of them seen just once; the ten biggest clones take up over 20%. The sequences come from CD4+ or CD8+ T cells sorted from blood, collected in a trial of the OX40 agonist ivuxolimab. These TCRs come from an adult with an advanced solid tumor such as melanoma, head and neck, liver or kidney cancer.

The V and J genes are TRBV5-4 and TRBJ2-1; 8 bases map to TRBD2. CDR3 size: 12 residues. CDR1 is SGHNT, CDR2 YYREEE, per germline (reference sequence). The V and J ends lost 4 bases and 9 bases, in that order; junction bases with no gene match: 3. CDR3 loop: CASSPRGGEQFF. CDR3 bases: TGTGCCAGCAGCCCCCGGGGGGGTGAGCAGTTCTTC.

This rearrangement joins TRBV7-9 to TRBJ1-1; D uncertain. V lost 1 base to trimming and J lost 4 bases, with 16 bases between them. Germline V gives CDR1 SEHNR, CDR2 FQNEAQ (reference sequence). The CDR3 runs 16 residues. CDR3 nucleotide sequence: TGTGCCAGCAGCTTAGGTGTGACCCCCGGGTCCACTGAAGCTTTCTTT. Residues: CASSLGVTPGSTEAFF. Full variable domain (missing parts from reference TRBV7-9 and TRBJ1-1): DTGVSQNPRHKITKRGQNVTFRCDPISEHNRLYWYRQTLGQGPEFLTYFQNEAQLEKSRLLSDRFSAERPKGSFSTLEIQRTEQGDSAMYLCASSLGVTPGSTEAFFGQGTRLTVV.

The chain has TRBV9 and TRBJ2-2, with D perhaps TRBD2 (7 bases). Germline CDR1 reads SGDLS; CDR2 reads YYNGEE. This CDR3 has 13 residues. V was cut by 4 bases and J by 4 bases, with 8 bases left in between. The CDR3, as DNA: TGTGCCAGCAGCAGGGGGGGCACCGGGGAGCTGTTTTTT. It yields the protein CASSRGGTGELFF.

V usage is TRBV4-1 and J usage is TRBJ1-2; 12 nucleotides agree with TRBD1. This CDR3 has 14 residues. Germline V gene sequence: CDR1 MGHRA, CDR2 YSYEKL. The V and J ends lost 8 bases and 2 bases, in that order; junction bases with no gene match: 3. The CDR3 sequence: CASQGQGANYGYTF. The DNA of the CDR3 is TGCGCCAGCCAGGGACAGGGGGCCAACTATGGCTACACCTTC.

The rearrangement uses TRBV13 and TRBJ2-7, with D tentatively TRBD1 or TRBD2 (5 bases each). Trimming removed 7 bases at V and 5 bases at J, with 18 bases between. Germline CDR1 is PRHDT and CDR2 is FYEKMQ (reference sequence). This CDR3 region has 14 residues. Here the CDR3 DNA reads TGTGCCAGCACCATGCCGGGGCTGAGGCACGAGCAGTACTTC. Its protein product is CASTMPGLRHEQYF.

J is TRBJ2-5 and V is TRBV5-1; D remains ambiguous. The CDR3 is 14 residues long. Germline loops: CDR1 SGHRS, CDR2 YFSETQ. Trimming cost V 0 bases and J 1 base, with 7 bases left between them. The chain's CDR3 is CASSLGGGQETQYF. The CDR3 DNA sequence: TGCGCCAGCAGCTTGGGCGGCGGCCAAGAGACCCAGTACTTC.

The chain joins TRBV5-1 to TRBJ2-1; 13 positions match TRBD2. Germline CDR1 and CDR2: SGHRS and YFSETQ. V was clipped by 0 bases and J by 4 bases; unmatched bases: 13. The CDR3 has 20 residues. This CDR3 is CASSLVGTPGLAGPYNEQFF. Here the CDR3 DNA reads TGCGCCAGCAGCTTGGTCGGGACACCGGGACTAGCGGGACCTTACAATGAGCAGTTCTTC.

This clone was observed once. V usage is TRBV7-9 and J usage is TRBJ2-1, with TRBD1 matching 9 bases. In germline, CDR1 is SEHNR, CDR2 FQNEAQ (reference sequence). After removal of 5 bases from V and 8 bases from J, the junction contained 10 bases not matched to a gene. The CDR3 runs to 15 residues. This CDR3 reads CASSQQGAFTDEQFF. The CDR3 coding sequence is TGTGCCAGCAGCCAACAGGGGGCCTTTACCGATGAGCAGTTCTTC. Full variable domain (missing parts from reference TRBV7-9 and TRBJ2-1): DTGVSQNPRHKITKRGQNVTFRCDPISEHNRLYWYRQTLGQGPEFLTYFQNEAQLEKSRLLSDRFSAERPKGSFSTLEIQRTEQGDSAMYLCASSQQGAFTDEQFFGPGTRLTVL.

This chain links TRBV7-8 with TRBJ2-7; TRBD2 aligns across 11 bases. Per the germline V gene, CDR1 is SGHVS and CDR2 is FQNEAQ. The CDR3 is made up of 16 amino acids. Germline trimming cut 2 bases from V and 7 bases from J; bases unmatched to any gene: 10. CDR3 in amino acids: CASSLSLAGGPGEQYF. CDR3 DNA sequence: TGTGCCAGCAGCTTAAGTTTAGCGGGAGGGCCGGGGGAGCAGTACTTC.

The CDR3 coding sequence is TGTGCCATCAGTGAGGACGGGCATGAGACCCAGTACTTC. Its translation is CAISEDGHETQYF. The chain has TRBV10-3 and TRBJ2-5; D gene ambiguous. Germline assignment: CDR1 ENHRY and CDR2 SYGVKD. This CDR3 spans 13 amino acids. With 2 bases removed from V and 5 bases from J, the gap between germline ends came to 9 bases.

The chain is built from TRBV19 and TRBJ2-1; D may be TRBD2 (5 bases). The CDR3 contains 13 residues. Trimming stripped 5 bases from V and 7 bases from J, with 12 bases between. Germline lookup yields CDR1 LNHDA and CDR2 SQIVND (reference sequence). The CDR3 DNA is TGTGCCAGTAGTCTCGGGCCGGGAAATGAGCAGTTCTTC. Residues: CASSLGPGNEQFF. Drawing the rest from reference TRBV19 and TRBJ2-1, the complete variable domain is DGGITQSPKYLFRKEGQNVTLSCEQNLNHDAMYWYRQDPGQGLRLIYYSQIVNDFQKGDIAEGYSVSREKKESFPLTVTSAQKNPTAFYLCASSLGPGNEQFFGPGTRLTVL.

This clone was counted once. The chain joins TRBV28 to TRBJ2-7, with D possibly being TRBD2 (6 bases). V dropped 11 bases and J dropped 12 bases, with 23 bases sitting between them. The CDR3 sequence is 12 residues long. Germline CDR1 reads MDHEN; CDR2 reads SYDVKM. The CDR3 loop reads CASGRVGLERYF. In nucleotides, the CDR3 is TGTGCCTCCGGGAGAGTCGGGCTAGAACGGTACTTC.

The chain recombines TRBV19 with TRBJ2-5, with D tentatively TRBD2 (5 bases). This CDR3 comprises 15 residues. CDR1 and CDR2 (germline): LNHDA, SQIVND (reference sequence). Trimming pared 5 bases from V and 5 bases from J, leaving 18 bases between. The CDR3 DNA follows: TGTGCCAGTAGTGACTCCGGGAAACGCACGGAGACCCAGTACTTC. Amino acids: CASSDSGKRTETQYF.

The rearrangement links TRBV27 to TRBJ2-6, with D perhaps matching TRBD2 (6 bases). This CDR3 comprises 18 residues. Germline loops: CDR1 MNHEY, CDR2 SMNVEV (reference sequence). The ends were cut back, 4 bases at V and 2 bases at J, with 18 bases in the middle. Here the CDR3 reads CASSSPTGRYPGANVLTF. In DNA form, the CDR3 reads TGTGCCAGCAGTTCCCCAACCGGGAGATACCCTGGGGCCAACGTCCTGACTTTC.

V and J are TRBV2 and TRBJ2-1; no firm D call. The CDR3 covers 15 residues. Trimming left V 3 bases short and J 0 bases short, with 9 bases between. Germline lookup yields CDR1 SNHLY and CDR2 FYNNEI. CDR3 sequence (DNA): TGTGCCAGCAGTGACTACAGCCTCTCCTACAATGAGCAGTTCTTC. Translated: CASSDYSLSYNEQFF.